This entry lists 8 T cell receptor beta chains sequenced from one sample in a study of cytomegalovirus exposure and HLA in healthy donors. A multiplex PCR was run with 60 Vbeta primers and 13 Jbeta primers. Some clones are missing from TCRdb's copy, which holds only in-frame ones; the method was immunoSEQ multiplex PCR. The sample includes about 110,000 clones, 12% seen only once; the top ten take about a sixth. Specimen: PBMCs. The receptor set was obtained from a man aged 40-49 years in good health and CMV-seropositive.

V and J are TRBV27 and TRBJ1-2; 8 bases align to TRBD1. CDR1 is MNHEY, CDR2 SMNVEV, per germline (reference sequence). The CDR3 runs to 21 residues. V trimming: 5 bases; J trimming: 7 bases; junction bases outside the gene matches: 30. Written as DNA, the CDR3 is TGTGCCAGCAGTACCGCCTCTGAGGTGTCGCCGGGACAGGAAATAAACGGTGGCTACACCTTC. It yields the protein CASSTASEVSPGQEINGGYTF.

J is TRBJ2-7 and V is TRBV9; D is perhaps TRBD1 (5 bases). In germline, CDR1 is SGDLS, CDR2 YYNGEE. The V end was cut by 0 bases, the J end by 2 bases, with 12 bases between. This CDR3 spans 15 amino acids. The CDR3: CASSVGPPGPYEQYF. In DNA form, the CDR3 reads TGTGCCAGCAGCGTAGGTCCCCCAGGGCCCTACGAGCAGTACTTC.

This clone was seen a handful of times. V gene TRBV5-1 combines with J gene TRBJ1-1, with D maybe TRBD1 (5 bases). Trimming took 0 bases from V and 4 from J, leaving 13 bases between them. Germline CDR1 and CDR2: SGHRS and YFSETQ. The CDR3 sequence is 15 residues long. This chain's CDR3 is CASSLGGGRGTEAFF. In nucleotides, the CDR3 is TGCGCCAGCAGCTTGGGGGGGGGTCGAGGCACTGAAGCTTTCTTT.

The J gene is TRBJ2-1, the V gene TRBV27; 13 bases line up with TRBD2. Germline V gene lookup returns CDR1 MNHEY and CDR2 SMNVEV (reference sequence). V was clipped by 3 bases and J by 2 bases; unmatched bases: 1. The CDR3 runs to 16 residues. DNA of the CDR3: TGTGCCAGCAGTTTCGGGACTAGCGGGACCTACAATGAGCAGTTCTTC. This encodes CASSFGTSGTYNEQFF.

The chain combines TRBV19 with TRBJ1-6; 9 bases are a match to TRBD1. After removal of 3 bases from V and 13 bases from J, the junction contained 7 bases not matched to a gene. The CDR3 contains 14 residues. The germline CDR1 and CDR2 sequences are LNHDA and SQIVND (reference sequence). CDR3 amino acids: CASSILTGGSPLHF. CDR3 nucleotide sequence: TGTGCCAGTAGTATCCTTACAGGGGGCTCGCCCCTCCACTTT.

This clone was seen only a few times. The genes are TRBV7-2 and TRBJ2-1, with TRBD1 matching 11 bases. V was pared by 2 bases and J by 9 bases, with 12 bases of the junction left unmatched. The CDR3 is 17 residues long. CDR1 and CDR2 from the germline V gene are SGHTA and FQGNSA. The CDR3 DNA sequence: TGTGCCAGCAGCTTAAAGCTCCGGGACAGGGGGAGTGGTGAGCAGTTCTTC. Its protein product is CASSLKLRDRGSGEQFF.

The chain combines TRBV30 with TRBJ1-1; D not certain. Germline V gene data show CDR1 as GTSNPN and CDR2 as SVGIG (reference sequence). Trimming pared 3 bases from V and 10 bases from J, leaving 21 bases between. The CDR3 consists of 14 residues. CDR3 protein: CAWSGGDRQKIAFF. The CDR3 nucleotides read TGTGCCTGGAGCGGCGGAGACCGCCAAAAAATAGCTTTCTTT.

CDR3 nucleotide sequence: TGTGCCAGCAGCTTGGCCTTGGGGGGACGAGAGACCCAGTACTTC. It specifies CASSLALGGRETQYF. V and J are TRBV5-4 and TRBJ2-5, with D tentatively TRBD2 (6 bases). The V gene's germline CDR1 is SGHNT and CDR2 YYREEE (reference sequence). This CDR3 region has 15 residues. Between the trimmed V and J ends, which lost 0 bases and 4 bases, there was a span of 13 bases.